The 4 T cell receptor beta chains below come from one sample, sequenced in a study of T cells in Graves' hyperthyroidism and ophthalmopathy. Amplification of TCR beta CDR3 regions used RNA as the template. HTBI primers were employed in a first-round RT-PCR of the TCR CDR3. TCRdb called the multiplex PCR reads again in MiXCR, with one record for every CDR3 protein. This sample has 500,000 to 700,000 distinct CDR3 sequences, with 15% to 20% found just once. Sequences were obtained from blood. The source is a woman aged 18-29 years with Graves' hyperthyroidism.

V usage is TRBV6-1 and J usage is TRBJ1-4; no clear D. V was pared by 8 bases and J by 4 bases, with 17 bases between. CDR1 is MNHNS and CDR2 is SASEGT in the germline V gene. The CDR3 is 15 residues long. CDR3 in amino acids: CASSSGGKHNEKLFF. As DNA, the CDR3 is TGTGCCAGCTCTTCTGGCGGGAAGCATAATGAAAAACTGTTTTTT.

The chain combines TRBV20-1 with TRBJ2-5, with TRBD2 matching over 7 bases. Germline loops: CDR1 DFQATT, CDR2 SNEGSKA (reference sequence). V shed 8 bases and J 5 bases; nucleotides not matched to a gene: 5. This CDR3 is built from 11 residues. The CDR3, as DNA: TGCAGTCCCTTGCGGGGGGAGACCCAGTACTTC. It yields the protein CSPLRGETQYF.

Ten or more counts support this clonotype. The V gene is TRBV5-1, the J gene TRBJ1-2; D is perhaps TRBD1 (5 bases). V lost 4 bases, J lost 2 bases, and 9 bases lay in between. The length of the CDR3 is 13 residues. Germline V gives CDR1 SGHRS, CDR2 YFSETQ. The CDR3, as DNA: TGCGCCAGCAGCCTGGGACTGAACTATGGCTACACCTTC. This codes for CASSLGLNYGYTF. The full variable domain, in which reference TRBV5-1 and TRBJ1-2 provide the parts outside the CDR3, is KAGVTQTPRYLIKTRGQQVTLSCSPISGHRSVSWYQQTPGQGLQFLFEYFSETQRNKGNFPGRFSGRQFSNSRSEMNVSTLELGDSALYLCASSLGLNYGYTFGSGTRLTVV.

In this sample, this clonotype turned up a few times. The chain combines TRBV3-1 with TRBJ2-5; TRBD2 agrees at 7 bases. The length of the CDR3 is 15 residues. Germline V gene data show CDR1 as LGHDT and CDR2 as YNNKEL (reference sequence). The V and J ends lost 0 bases and 4 bases, in that order; junction bases with no gene match: 5. The CDR3 DNA follows: TGTGCCAGCAGCCAAGAGCCAGGGAGGGGAGAGACCCAGTACTTC. Translation: CASSQEPGRGETQYF.